This TCR beta chain was sequenced in a study of CD8 T cells in ankylosing spondylitis. TCRdb redid the calling of the 5' RACE reads with MiXCR, one entry per CDR3 protein. The sample includes around 180,000 distinct CDR3 sequences, around 13% seen only once; the top ten take 9.5% to 11%. Per the germline V gene, CDR1 is SNHLY and CDR2 is FYNNEI. This CDR3 is built from 15 residues. Trimming took 4 bases from V and 7 from J, leaving 16 bases between them. The gene calls are TRBV2 and TRBJ2-2; D may be TRBD2 (5 bases). This receptor was obtained from a female donor with ankylosing spondylitis or in good health (not recorded which). Sequenced input: blood, either unsorted or a sorted T cell fraction (not recorded which). Here the CDR3 reads CASSVEGLVVGELFF. The DNA for the CDR3 is TGTGCCAGCAGTGTTGAGGGATTGGTGGTCGGGGAGCTGTTTTTT. Together with reference TRBV2 and TRBJ2-2, the CDR3 gives the full variable domain: EPEVTQTPSHQVTQMGQEVILRCVPISNHLYFYWYRQILGQKVEFLVSFYNNEISEKSEIFDDQFSVERPDGSNFTLKIRSTKLEDSAMYFCASSVEGLVVGELFFGEGSRLTVL.